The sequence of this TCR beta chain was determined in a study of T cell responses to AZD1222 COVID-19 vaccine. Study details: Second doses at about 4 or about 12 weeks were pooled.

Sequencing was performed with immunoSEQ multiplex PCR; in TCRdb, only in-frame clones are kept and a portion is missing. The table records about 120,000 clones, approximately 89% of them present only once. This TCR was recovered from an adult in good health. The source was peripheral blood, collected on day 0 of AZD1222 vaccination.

The CDR3 DNA sequence: TGTGCCAGCAGCAACCTGAGGGGCCATGAAGCTTTCTTT. Translating it yields CASSNLRGHEAFF. This rearrangement joins TRBV9 to TRBJ1-1, with TRBD1 as a possible D gene (5 bases). Per the germline V gene, CDR1 is SGDLS and CDR2 is YYNGEE. CDR3 length: 13 residues. V gave up 4 bases and J gave up 7 bases, with 14 bases separating them.